These 2 T cell receptor beta chains originate from one sample sequenced in a study of vaccination and CD4 T cells after COVID-19. Sequencing of the DNA from cultured CD4+ T cells was carried out with the Oncomine TCR Beta short-read assay. TCRdb reprocessed the PCR reads via MiXCR and lists one record per CDR3 protein. The sample yields over 7,500 distinct CDR3 sequences, approximately 57% seen once. Treatment noted: roughly nine-day PBMC culture with coronavirus spike peptide pools or control peptides (ViraFEST assay). The unexposed donor's CD4+ T cells were collected before the COVID-19 pandemic (2011-2018). The antigens these receptors bind are not known. Sample: CD4+ T cells from blood, cultured in vitro. The source of these receptors is a human donor in good health.

This CDR3 is CASSLEGGASYNSPLHF. The CDR3 region has the DNA TGTGCCAGCAGCTTAGAAGGGGGCGCTTCTTATAATTCACCCCTCCACTTT. The chain couples TRBV7-6 to TRBJ1-6; 7 nucleotides match TRBD1. The CDR3 is 17 amino acids. V was pared by 1 base and J by 4 bases, with 7 bases of the junction left unmatched. Germline V lookup: CDR1 SGHVS, CDR2 FNYEAQ.

The chain carries TRBV20-1 and TRBJ1-1; no definite D call. CDR3 length: 13 residues. CDR1 is DFQATT and CDR2 is SNEGSKA in the germline V gene (reference sequence). V gave up 3 bases and J gave up 3 bases, with 11 bases separating them. The CDR3 region has the DNA TGCAGTGCTAGTTCCCAATGGGACACTGAAGCTTTCTTT. Its translation is CSASSQWDTEAFF.